The clone carrying this T cell receptor (beta chain) was recorded a few times. Measured with immunoSEQ multiplex PCR; TCRdb has only the in-frame clones, and not every one. Here the sample spans 13,000 to 15,000 clones, approximately 48% being singletons. Germline V gene data show CDR1 as SGDLS and CDR2 as YYNGEE. V was cut by 0 bases and J by 9 bases, with 4 bases left in between. CDR3 length equals 11 residues. This sample was included in a study of cytotoxic CD8 clonotypes in ibrutinib-treated CLL. The sample in question was PBMCs, obtained at an approximately 22-month disease-progression time point, from a patient treated with ibrutinib. This receptor was taken from a human donor with chronic lymphocytic leukemia. The chain is built from TRBV9 and TRBJ2-1; D call uncertain. CDR3 sequence (DNA): TGTGCCAGCAGCGTAGCTACTGAGCAGTTCTTC. Amino acids: CASSVATEQFF.